This entry lists 11 T cell receptor beta chains sequenced from one sample in a study of T cell responses to AZD1222 COVID-19 vaccine. The assay was immunoSEQ multiplex PCR, and TCRdb's table has in-frame clones only and misses some. The table includes more than 95,000 clones, about 89% detected once. Sequencing was performed on peripheral blood, taken 28 days after the second dose of the MenACWY control vaccine. These receptors were obtained from an adult who received the MenACWY meningococcal vaccine as a control.

In this sample, this clone turned up a few times. The chain employs TRBV25-1 and TRBJ1-1; D may be TRBD1 (6 bases). V shed 5 bases and J shed 1 base, with 8 bases lying between them. Germline CDR1 reads MGHDK; CDR2 reads SYGVNS. This CDR3 comprises 13 residues. The CDR3: CASSTGWNTEAFF. DNA of the CDR3: TGTGCCAGCAGTACAGGGTGGAACACTGAAGCTTTCTTT.

The chain joins TRBV2 to TRBJ1-1; D is ambiguous. Germline V gives CDR1 SNHLY, CDR2 FYNNEI. The CDR3 contains 14 residues. V was pared by 3 bases and J by 0 bases, with 8 bases between. CDR3 DNA sequence: TGTGCCAGCAGTGACAGACTGATGAACACTGAAGCTTTCTTT. Encoded protein: CASSDRLMNTEAFF.

The V and J genes are TRBV7-8 and TRBJ1-1; weak D call: TRBD1 (5 bases). V was cut by 3 bases and J by 1 base, with 15 bases left in between. CDR1 and CDR2 (germline): SGHVS, FQNEAQ. The CDR3 is 16 amino acids. The CDR3: CASSLIPGGQNTEAFF. The DNA for the CDR3 is TGTGCCAGCAGCTTGATTCCCGGGGGTCAGAACACTGAAGCTTTCTTT.

The V call is TRBV28, the J call TRBJ2-7; 10 bases map to TRBD2. This CDR3 comprises 15 residues. CDR1 is MDHEN, CDR2 SYDVKM, per germline. The junction had 7 bases not matched to a gene; V was cut back by 6 bases and J by 2 bases. The CDR3 DNA reads as TGTGCCAGCAGAAGACTAGCGGGTGGCGCCTACGAGCAGTACTTC. This translates into CASRRLAGGAYEQYF.

V and J are TRBV11-3 and TRBJ2-2; perhaps TRBD1 as D (6 bases). V lost 11 bases to trimming and J lost 0 bases, with 13 bases between them. Germline-derived CDR1 and CDR2 are SGHNT and YENEEA. The CDR3 covers 14 residues. CDR3 sequence: CAAHRETNTGELFF. The CDR3 DNA reads as TGTGCCGCGCACAGGGAGACGAACACCGGGGAGCTGTTTTTT.

The chain joins TRBV24-1 to TRBJ2-1; perhaps TRBD1 as D (5 bases). The CDR3 contains 15 residues. V was trimmed by 0 bases and J by 8 bases, leaving 13 bases between them. Germline-derived CDR1 and CDR2 are KGHDR and SFDVKD. The CDR3 loop reads CATSDLRAGKDEQFF. CDR3 coding DNA: TGTGCCACCAGTGATTTGCGGGCAGGGAAGGATGAGCAGTTCTTC.

The chain links TRBV4-2 to TRBJ2-7, with TRBD1 matching over 11 bases. This CDR3 is 14 amino acids long. The germline V gene encodes CDR1 LGHNA and CDR2 YNFKEQ. With V trimmed by 8 bases and J by 5 bases, 8 bases remained unmatched. The chain's CDR3 is CASRRDRGIDEQYF. CDR3 sequence (DNA): TGTGCCAGCCGCCGGGACAGGGGGATCGACGAGCAGTACTTC.

Points on this clone: This same CDR3 is encoded by further DNA sequences in the sample. The chain employs TRBV9 and TRBJ2-7, with D perhaps matching TRBD2 (7 bases). There are 14 residues in the CDR3. V was trimmed by 0 bases and J by 2 bases, leaving 9 bases between them. In germline, CDR1 is SGDLS, CDR2 YYNGEE. The CDR3 DNA is TGTGCCAGCAGCGTAGGGGGGGGCACCTACGAGCAGTACTTC. Translating gives CASSVGGGTYEQYF. Complete variable domain (other parts from reference TRBV9 and TRBJ2-7): DSGVTQTPKHLITATGQRVTLRCSPRSGDLSVYWYQQSLDQGLQFLIQYYNGEERAKGNILERFSAQQFPDLHSELNLSSLELGDSALYFCASSVGGGTYEQYFGPGTRLTVT.

The CDR3 sequence is CATSGRTSGGSIGAETQYF. The DNA of the CDR3 is TGTGCCACCAGCGGACGGACTAGCGGGGGATCAATCGGAGCAGAGACCCAGTACTTC. The rearrangement joins TRBV15 to TRBJ2-5; the match to TRBD2 covers 13 bases. This CDR3 is 19 amino acids long. Trimming at V came to 5 bases and at J to 4 bases, leaving 16 bases not matched to a gene. The germline gives CDR1 LNHNV, CDR2 YYDKDF (reference sequence).

V is TRBV4-2 and J is TRBJ1-2, with 10 nucleotides matching TRBD1. The CDR3 has 17 amino acids. With V trimmed by 4 bases and J by 0 bases, 8 bases remained unmatched. CDR1 and CDR2 from the germline V gene are LGHNA and YNFKEQ. The CDR3 DNA reads TGTGCCAGCAGCCCTCGACAGGGGGCGCTTCCTAACTATGGCTACACCTTC. It translates to CASSPRQGALPNYGYTF.

This chain links TRBV28 with TRBJ1-2; 7 bases align to TRBD1. CDR3 length: 14 amino acids. Germline CDR1 reads MDHEN; CDR2 reads SYDVKM. Trimming at V came to 1 base and at J to 7 bases, leaving 6 bases not matched to a gene. CDR3 nucleotides: TGTGCCAGCAGTTTATTTGAGGGGGCGGGTGGCTACACCTTC. Residues: CASSLFEGAGGYTF.